The 9 T cell receptor beta chains below were found in one sample sequenced in a study of tumor and adjacent non-tumor tissue in lung cancer. The library came from three nested PCR rounds adapted from ARM-PCR protocols. TCRdb re-derived calls from the multiplex PCR reads in MiXCR, one entry per CDR3 protein. The repertoire consists of fewer than 45,000 distinct CDR3 sequences, with approximately 59% occurring once and the leading ten covering roughly 20%. The template was RNA from unsorted bulk tissue. The normal lung tissue was taken more than 3 cm from the tumor edge. The sequencing sample was made of distant non-tumor lung tissue. These receptors all come from a woman between 40 and 50 years old with non-small cell lung cancer.

In its sample, this clonotype was seen many times. The chain joins TRBV6-5 to TRBJ2-2; the D gene is possibly TRBD2 (5 bases). V gave up 0 bases and J gave up 5 bases, with 16 bases separating them. CDR3 size: 17 residues. Germline CDR1 and CDR2: MNHEY and SVGAGI. The CDR3 loop reads CASSYSSGEFGTGELFF. The CDR3 region has the DNA TGTGCCAGCAGTTACTCGTCTGGGGAGTTCGGTACCGGGGAGCTGTTTTTT.

As regards this clonotype: Since the CDR3 does not end with the conserved phenylalanine or tryptophan, this likely comes from a read error. This chain joins TRBV6-2 or TRBV6-3 and TRBJ2-1; D gene unclear. Germline V gives CDR1 MNHEY, CDR2 SVGEGT. This CDR3 spans 15 amino acids. The V gene lost 5 bases and the J gene lost 6 bases, with 17 bases spanning the gap. CDR3 protein: CASSDPPSLLNEQFL. The CDR3, as DNA: TGTGCCAGCAGTGACCCCCCGTCCCTGCTCAATGAGCAGTTCTTA.

Remarks on this clonotype: The junction and the germline gene differ at one end; a read error may be behind it. The chain has TRBV11-2 and TRBJ2-6; no clear D. Germline V gene lookup returns CDR1 SGHAT and CDR2 FQNNGV. The length of the CDR3 is 16 residues. DNA for the CDR3: TGTGTCAGCAGCTGGTCAGACCTCTCTTGGGCCAACGTCCTAACATTC. This sequence encodes CVSSWSDLSWANVLTF.

As to this clonotype: One end of the junction is discordant with germline, which a read error may explain. This sequence joins TRBV28 and TRBJ2-5; D remains ambiguous. The CDR3 length is 10 residues. Germline CDR1 MDHEN, CDR2 SYDVKM. CDR3 coding DNA: TGTGACAGCAGCCGAGAGACCCAGTACTTC. Amino acids: CDSSRETQYF.

About this clonotype itself: Just one base apart from a much larger clone, this may be a read error. This chain joins TRBV13 and TRBJ2-1, with D unclear. CDR3 length: 15 residues. Trimming pared 7 bases from V and 3 bases from J, leaving 16 bases between. Germline values: CDR1 PRHDT, CDR2 FYEKMQ (reference sequence). The DNA for the CDR3 is TGTGCCAGCAACTTTTCACGGCTAGACTACAATGAGCAGTTCTTC. It encodes CASNFSRLDYNEQFF.

Remarks on this clonotype: Lacking the conserved final phenylalanine or tryptophan, this CDR3 likely reflects a read error. The DNA is left out, because the CDR3 cannot be placed on it with certainty; the CDR3 is given as TCRdb lists it. J is TRBJ1-2 and V is TRBV4-1. The CDR3 sequence runs 14 residues, both termini included. In germline, CDR1 is MGHRA, CDR2 YSYEKL. The CDR3 is CASSQVRGDHGHTY.

The V call is TRBV5-5, the J call TRBJ2-7, with a weak D call TRBD2 (5 bases). Trimming stripped 6 bases from V and 0 bases from J, with 13 bases between. Germline CDR1 reads SGHKS; CDR2 reads YYEKEE (reference sequence). CDR3 length: 14 residues. DNA for the CDR3: TGTGCCAGCAAGCCCGGGGTGGACTCCTACGAGCAGTACTTC. Its translation: CASKPGVDSYEQYF.

This clonotype was counted a single time. This clone may be a read error of a much larger clone one base away. J is TRBJ1-1 and V is TRBV2; D is unresolved. V lost 9 bases to trimming and J lost 5 bases, with 7 bases between them. The CDR3 length is 10 residues. The germline gives CDR1 SNHLY, CDR2 FYNNEI. CDR3 residues: CARAWTEAFF. CDR3 in DNA: TGTGCCAGAGCGTGGACTGAAGCTTTCTTT. Full variable domain (missing parts from reference TRBV2 and TRBJ1-1): EPEVTQTPSHQVTQMGQEVILRCVPISNHLYFYWYRQILGQKVEFLVSFYNNEISEKSEIFDDQFSVERPDGSNFTLKIRSTKLEDSAMYFCARAWTEAFFGQGTRLTVV.

The J gene is TRBJ2-1, the V gene TRBV20-1, with a weak D call TRBD2 (6 bases). V dropped 6 bases and J dropped 6 bases, with 30 bases sitting between them. The CDR3 is 18 residues long. Germline V lookup: CDR1 DFQATT, CDR2 SNEGSKA (reference sequence). CDR3 residues: CSALSVGVAVKSFNEQFF. The CDR3 region has the DNA TGCAGTGCGCTTAGCGTGGGGGTAGCGGTCAAAAGTTTCAATGAGCAGTTCTTC.